This T cell receptor beta chain comes out of a study of T cells in Graves' hyperthyroidism and ophthalmopathy. RNA transcripts yielded amplified TCR beta CDR3 regions. HTBI primers were the set used in a first-round RT-PCR of the TCR CDR3. From the multiplex PCR reads, TCRdb called clonotypes with MiXCR, one entry per CDR3 protein. The table lists about 290,000 distinct CDR3 sequences, about an eighth of them singletons. The CDR3 has 13 amino acids. Between the trimmed V and J ends, which lost 4 bases and 4 bases, there was a span of 7 bases. Germline V gene lookup returns CDR1 SEHNR and CDR2 FQNEAQ (reference sequence). The source of the PBMCs was 8.5 to 10 ml of fresh peripheral blood.

Source material: blood. The receptor's source is a woman in her 30s with Graves' hyperthyroidism that later progressed to Graves' ophthalmopathy. The rearrangement uses TRBV7-9 and TRBJ2-2; D ambiguous. CDR3 coding DNA: TGTGCCAGCAGCTGGATGGCCACCGGGGAGCTGTTTTTT. Its protein product is CASSWMATGELFF.